Listed below are T cell receptor beta chains from one sample, sequenced in a study of cytomegalovirus exposure and HLA in healthy donors. Here immunoSEQ multiplex PCR was the method, and the copy in TCRdb shows in-frame clones only, minus some. The sample carries roughly 140,000 clones, roughly a tenth recorded once. The source material was PBMCs. The receptors come from a male donor in good health and CMV-seronegative. The CDR3 runs from the conserved cysteine through the conserved F or W. Each record gives: CDR3 protein, CDR3 DNA, V gene, J gene, clone size, D gene. A D gene is named only where the DNA matches it firmly. Expanded clones get a size class; other rows say once, few or many, or leave the size out.

CASSSLPGQATYSYEQYF,TGTGCCAGCAGTTCCCTCCCCGGACAGGCGACTTACTCCTACGAGCAGTACTTC,TRBV2,TRBJ2-7,few,TRBD1
CASSVSGGELFF,TGTGCCAGCAGCGTATCCGGCGGGGAGCTGTTTTTT,TRBV9,TRBJ2-2,few,-
CASSLGVGPRFNEQYF,TGTGCCAGCAGCTTAGGAGTGGGGCCTCGGTTTAACGAGCAGTACTTC,TRBV7-2,TRBJ2-7,-,-
CASRSGGSQYEQFF,TGTGCCAGCAGATCTGGCGGGAGTCAATATGAGCAGTTCTTC,TRBV28,TRBJ2-1,-,TRBD2
CASSPSMDNPLGAFF,TGTGCCAGTAGTCCCTCGATGGACAATCCTCTGGGAGCTTTCTTT,TRBV19,TRBJ1-1,-,-
CASSLGLSYEQYF,TGTGCCAGCAGTTTGGGACTCTCCTACGAGCAGTACTTC,TRBV28,TRBJ2-7,-,-
CASSPDSPSGEGGELFF,TGCGCCAGCAGCCCCGATTCCCCTAGCGGGGAGGGCGGGGAGCTGTTTTTT,TRBV4-3,TRBJ2-2,few,TRBD2
CASSVGTYLRETQYF,TGTGCCAGCAGCGTAGGGACTTATCTTCGCGAGACCCAGTACTTC,TRBV9,TRBJ2-5,-,-
CASSIEPGGPQTQYF,TGTGCCAGTAGTATAGAACCGGGAGGGCCACAGACCCAGTACTTC,TRBV19,TRBJ2-5,-,TRBD2
CASSQDPLLAGGNYNEQFF,TGCGCCAGCAGCCAAGACCCCCTTTTAGCGGGAGGGAACTACAATGAGCAGTTCTTC,TRBV4-3,TRBJ2-1,-,TRBD2
CASRRAGGLSNEQFF,TGTGCCAGCAGACGAGCGGGGGGGCTCTCGAATGAGCAGTTCTTC,TRBV2,TRBJ2-1,-,TRBD2
CSVAIAGDPGELFF,TGCAGCGTTGCGATAGCGGGGGATCCCGGGGAGCTGTTTTTT,TRBV29-1,TRBJ2-2,-,TRBD2
CASSDRAGVDEQFF,TGTGCCAGCAGTGATAGGGCAGGGGTGGATGAGCAGTTCTTC,TRBV6-1,TRBJ2-1,few,-